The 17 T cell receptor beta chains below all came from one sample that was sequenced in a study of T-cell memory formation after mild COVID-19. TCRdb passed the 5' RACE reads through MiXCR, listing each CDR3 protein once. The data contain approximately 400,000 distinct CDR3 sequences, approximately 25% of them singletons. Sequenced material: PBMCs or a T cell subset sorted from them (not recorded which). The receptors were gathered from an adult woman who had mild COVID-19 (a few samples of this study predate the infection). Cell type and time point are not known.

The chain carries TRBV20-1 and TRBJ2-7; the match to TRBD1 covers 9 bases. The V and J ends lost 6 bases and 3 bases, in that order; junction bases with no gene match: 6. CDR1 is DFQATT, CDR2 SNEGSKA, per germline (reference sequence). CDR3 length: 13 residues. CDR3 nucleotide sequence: TGCAGTGCCCGGACAGGGGATAGCTACGAGCAGTACTTC. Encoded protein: CSARTGDSYEQYF.

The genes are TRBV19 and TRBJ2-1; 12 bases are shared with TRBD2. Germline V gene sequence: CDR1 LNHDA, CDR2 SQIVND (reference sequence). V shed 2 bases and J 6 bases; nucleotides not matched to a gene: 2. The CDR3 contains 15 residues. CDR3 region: CASSIILAGGNEQFF. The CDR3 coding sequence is TGTGCCAGTAGTATAATACTAGCGGGGGGCAATGAGCAGTTCTTC.

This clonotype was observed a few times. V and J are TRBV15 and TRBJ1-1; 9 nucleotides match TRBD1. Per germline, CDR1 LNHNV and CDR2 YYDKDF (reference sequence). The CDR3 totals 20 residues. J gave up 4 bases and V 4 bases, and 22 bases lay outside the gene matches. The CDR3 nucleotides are TGTGCCACCAGCAACAGCCATGATACAGGGGGCGATATTTGGAGCACTGAAGCTTTCTTT. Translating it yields CATSNSHDTGGDIWSTEAFF.

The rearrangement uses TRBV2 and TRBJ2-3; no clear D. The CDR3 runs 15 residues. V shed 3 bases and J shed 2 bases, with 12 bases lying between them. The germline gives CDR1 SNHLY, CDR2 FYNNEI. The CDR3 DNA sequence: TGTGCCAGCAGTGAGAGGCAGCAGCCCACAGATACGCAGTATTTT. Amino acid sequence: CASSERQQPTDTQYF.

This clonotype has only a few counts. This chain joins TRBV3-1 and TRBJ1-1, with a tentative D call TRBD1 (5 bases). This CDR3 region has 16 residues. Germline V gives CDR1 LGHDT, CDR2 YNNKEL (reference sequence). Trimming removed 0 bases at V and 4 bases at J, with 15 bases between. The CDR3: CASSQDEGSFFTEAFF. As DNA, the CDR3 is TGTGCCAGCAGCCAAGATGAGGGGTCCTTCTTCACTGAAGCTTTCTTT.

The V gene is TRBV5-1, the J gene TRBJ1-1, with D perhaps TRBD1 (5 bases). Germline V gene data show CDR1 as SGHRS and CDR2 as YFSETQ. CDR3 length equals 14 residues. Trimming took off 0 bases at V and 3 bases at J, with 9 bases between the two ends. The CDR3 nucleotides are TGCGCCAGCAGCTTGGAGTGGGGCTACACTGAAGCTTTCTTT. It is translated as CASSLEWGYTEAFF.

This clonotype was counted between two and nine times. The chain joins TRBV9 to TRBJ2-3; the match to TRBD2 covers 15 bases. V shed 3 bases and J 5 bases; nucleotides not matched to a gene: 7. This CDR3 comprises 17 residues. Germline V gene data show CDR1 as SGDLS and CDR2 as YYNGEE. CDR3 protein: CASSARTSGGAGDTQYF. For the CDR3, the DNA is TGTGCCAGCAGCGCCCGGACTAGCGGGGGGGCAGGAGATACGCAGTATTTT.

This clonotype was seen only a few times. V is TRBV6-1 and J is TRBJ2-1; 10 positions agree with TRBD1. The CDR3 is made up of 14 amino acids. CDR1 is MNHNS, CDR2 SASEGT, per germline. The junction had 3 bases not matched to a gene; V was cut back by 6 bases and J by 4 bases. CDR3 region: CASRGQGTYNEQFF. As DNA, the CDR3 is TGTGCCAGCAGGGGACAGGGGACGTACAATGAGCAGTTCTTC.

The CDR3 spells CASSYSTGRQETQYF. The CDR3 DNA reads TGTGCCAGCAGTTACTCGACGGGGCGCCAAGAGACCCAGTACTTC. The rearrangement uses TRBV6-7 and TRBJ2-5; TRBD1 or TRBD2 may be the D gene (5 bases each). TRBV6-7 is an ORF for which the function is uncertain. V was shortened by 0 bases and J by 1 base, with 9 bases between the two germline ends. CDR3 length: 15 residues.

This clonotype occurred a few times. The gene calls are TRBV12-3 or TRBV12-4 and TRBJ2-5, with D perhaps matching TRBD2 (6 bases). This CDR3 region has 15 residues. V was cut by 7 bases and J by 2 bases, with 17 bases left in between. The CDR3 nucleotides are TGTGCCAGCAAGCCAGGCGGGGCACCACAAGAGACCCAGTACTTC. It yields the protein CASKPGGAPQETQYF.

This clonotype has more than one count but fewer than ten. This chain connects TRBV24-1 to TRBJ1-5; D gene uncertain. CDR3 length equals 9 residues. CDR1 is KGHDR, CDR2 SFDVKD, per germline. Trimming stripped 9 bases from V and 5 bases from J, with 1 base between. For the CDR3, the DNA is TGTGCCACCTATCAGCCCCAGCATTTT. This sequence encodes CATYQPQHF.

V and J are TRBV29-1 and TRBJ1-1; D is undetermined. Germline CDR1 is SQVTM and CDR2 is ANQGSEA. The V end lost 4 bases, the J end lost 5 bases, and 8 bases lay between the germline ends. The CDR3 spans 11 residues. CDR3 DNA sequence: TGCAGCGTTGCCTGGGAAACTGAAGCTTTCTTT. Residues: CSVAWETEAFF.

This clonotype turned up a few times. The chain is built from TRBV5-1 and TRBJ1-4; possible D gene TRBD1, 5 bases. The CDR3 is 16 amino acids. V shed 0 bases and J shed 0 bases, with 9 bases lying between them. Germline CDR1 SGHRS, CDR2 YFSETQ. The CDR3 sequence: CASSLALGATNEKLFF. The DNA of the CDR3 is TGCGCCAGCAGCTTGGCCCTGGGGGCAACTAATGAAAAACTGTTTTTT.

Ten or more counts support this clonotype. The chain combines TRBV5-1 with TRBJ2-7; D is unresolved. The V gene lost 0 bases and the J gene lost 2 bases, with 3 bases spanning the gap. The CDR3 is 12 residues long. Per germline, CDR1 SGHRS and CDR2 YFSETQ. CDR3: CASSLGTYEQYF. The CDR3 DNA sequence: TGCGCCAGCAGCTTGGGTACCTACGAGCAGTACTTC.

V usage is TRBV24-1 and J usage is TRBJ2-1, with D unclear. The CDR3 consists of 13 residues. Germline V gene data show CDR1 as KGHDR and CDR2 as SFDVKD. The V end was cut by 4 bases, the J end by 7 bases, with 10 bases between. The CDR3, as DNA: TGTGCCACCAGTGACGCAATAGCAAATGAGCAGTTCTTC. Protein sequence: CATSDAIANEQFF.

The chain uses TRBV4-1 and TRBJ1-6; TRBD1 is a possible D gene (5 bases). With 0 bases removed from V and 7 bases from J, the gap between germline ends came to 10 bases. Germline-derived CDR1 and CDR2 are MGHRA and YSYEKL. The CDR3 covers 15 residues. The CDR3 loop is CASSQDIDRNSPLHF. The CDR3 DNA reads TGCGCCAGCAGCCAAGATATTGACAGAAATTCACCCCTCCACTTT.

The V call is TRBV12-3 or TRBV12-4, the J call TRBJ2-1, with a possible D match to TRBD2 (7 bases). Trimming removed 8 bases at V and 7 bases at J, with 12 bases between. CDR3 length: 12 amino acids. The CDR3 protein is CASGEGVNEQFF. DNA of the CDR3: TGTGCCAGCGGGGAGGGGGTAAATGAGCAGTTCTTC.